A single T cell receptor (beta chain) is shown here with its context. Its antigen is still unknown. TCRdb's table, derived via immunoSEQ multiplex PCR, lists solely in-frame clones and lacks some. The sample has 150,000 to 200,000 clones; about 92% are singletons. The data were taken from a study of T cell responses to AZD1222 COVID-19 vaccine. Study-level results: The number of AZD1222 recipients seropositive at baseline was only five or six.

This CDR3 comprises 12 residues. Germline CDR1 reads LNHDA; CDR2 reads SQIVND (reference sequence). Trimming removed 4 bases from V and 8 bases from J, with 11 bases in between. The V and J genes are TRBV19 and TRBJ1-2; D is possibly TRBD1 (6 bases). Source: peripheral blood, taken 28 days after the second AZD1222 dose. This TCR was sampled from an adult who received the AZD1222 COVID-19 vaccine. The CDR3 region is CASSKGVRGYTF. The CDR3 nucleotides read TGTGCCAGTAGTAAGGGGGTCCGGGGCTACACCTTC.